The 30 T cell receptor beta chains below all came from one sample that was sequenced in a study of cytomegalovirus exposure and HLA in healthy donors. In the PCR, 60 Vbeta and 13 Jbeta primers were used. The assay was immunoSEQ multiplex PCR, and TCRdb's table has in-frame clones only and misses some. The data contain about 200,000 clones, roughly 85% of them singletons. The sample comprised PBMCs. The origin of the receptors is a woman in her 30s in good health and CMV-seropositive.

This chain uses TRBV7-9 with TRBJ2-3, with 11 bases matching TRBD2. Germline-derived CDR1 and CDR2 are SEHNR and FQNEAQ (reference sequence). With 4 bases clipped from V and 2 bases from J, the junction kept 2 bases outside the gene matches. The CDR3 spans 15 residues. CDR3 coding DNA: TGTGCCAGCAGCTCGACTAGCGGGAACACAGATACGCAGTATTTT. Its translation: CASSSTSGNTDTQYF.

This clone appeared once. The gene calls are TRBV5-4 and TRBJ2-1, with D possibly TRBD2 on 6 matching bases. CDR1 and CDR2 from the germline V gene are SGHNT and YYREEE (reference sequence). Trimming left V 4 bases short and J 4 bases short, with 9 bases between. This CDR3 region has 13 residues. This chain's CDR3 is CASSPGTYNEQFF. The CDR3 coding sequence is TGTGCCAGCAGCCCTGGGACTTACAATGAGCAGTTCTTC.

This rearrangement joins TRBV6-1 to TRBJ1-1, with 8 nucleotides matching TRBD1. Trimming took 5 bases from V and 3 from J; bases not matched to a gene: 5. From germline, CDR1 is MNHNS and CDR2 SASEGT. The CDR3 has 14 amino acids. CDR3 DNA sequence: TGTGCCAGCAGTTCCCCGGGACAGGACACTGAAGCTTTCTTT. Amino acids: CASSSPGQDTEAFF.

The CDR3, as DNA: TGTGCCGCCGCCCGGACAGGGGTAGGCTACACCTTC. Its protein is CAAARTGVGYTF. The chain uses TRBV4-2 and TRBJ1-2, with 9 nucleotides matching TRBD1. The CDR3 has 12 residues. Trimming took 11 bases from V and 8 from J; bases not matched to a gene: 9. In germline, CDR1 is LGHNA, CDR2 YNFKEQ.

J is TRBJ1-4 and V is TRBV7-8, with 8 bases aligning to TRBD1. CDR1 is SGHVS, CDR2 FQNEAQ, per germline. This CDR3 is built from 14 residues. Unmatched junction bases numbered 5, after V lost 4 bases and J lost 7 bases. CDR3 protein: CASSSGQGTEKLFF. In DNA form, the CDR3 reads TGTGCCAGCAGCTCCGGACAGGGTACTGAAAAACTGTTTTTT.

The chain's CDR3 is CASSLRQGPIYEQYF. DNA for the CDR3: TGTGCCAGCAGCTTACGGCAGGGCCCCATTTACGAGCAGTACTTC. The rearrangement joins TRBV5-4 to TRBJ2-7; D is perhaps TRBD1 (5 bases). CDR3 length: 15 amino acids. The germline gives CDR1 SGHNT, CDR2 YYREEE (reference sequence). V shed 2 bases and J shed 4 bases, with 16 bases lying between them.

This clone was counted only a few times. The chain recombines TRBV4-1 with TRBJ2-7; D is possibly TRBD1 (7 bases). The germline V gene encodes CDR1 MGHRA and CDR2 YSYEKL. The CDR3 covers 16 residues. V shed 0 bases and J shed 1 base, with 13 bases lying between them. The CDR3 region has the DNA TGCGCCAGCAGCCAAGAGGAGGGGGCAATTTCCTACGAGCAGTACTTC. Translation gives CASSQEEGAISYEQYF.

V is TRBV7-8 and J is TRBJ1-5, with no clear D. Per the germline V gene, CDR1 is SGHVS and CDR2 is FQNEAQ. The CDR3 extends over 16 amino acids. Trimming left V 1 base short and J 2 bases short, with 12 bases between. CDR3 coding DNA: TGTGCCAGCAGCTTAGACAGTCCAGGCGGCAATCAGCCCCAGCATTTT. Its protein product is CASSLDSPGGNQPQHF.

This clone was seen more than once but under ten times. The chain joins TRBV7-8 to TRBJ2-7, with D possibly TRBD1 on 6 matching bases. This CDR3 is 17 amino acids long. The V gene's germline CDR1 is SGHVS and CDR2 FQNEAQ. The ends were cut back, 5 bases at V and 5 bases at J, with 25 bases in the middle. CDR3 bases: TGTGCCAGCAGCAGACGCGCGTGGGCGGGCAGGGGAGACGAGCAGTACTTC. It codes for CASSRRAWAGRGDEQYF.

The J gene is TRBJ2-3, the V gene TRBV6-1; maybe TRBD1 (7 bases). Germline-derived CDR1 and CDR2 are MNHNS and SASEGT. The CDR3 totals 13 residues. The germline V and J ends were trimmed by 4 bases and 11 bases, with 16 bases remaining between them. CDR3 nucleotide sequence: TGTGCCAGCAGTGCGGCAGGGGGGCGAGGGCAGTATTTT. Amino acid sequence: CASSAAGGRGQYF.

The V call is TRBV2, the J call TRBJ2-5; 7 bases agree with TRBD1. CDR3 length: 13 residues. Germline-derived CDR1 and CDR2 are SNHLY and FYNNEI. J was trimmed by 4 bases and V by 6 bases; bases with no gene match: 5. The CDR3 DNA follows: TGTGCCAGCAGAGGGGGCTTCGGAGAGACCCAGTACTTC. Residues: CASRGGFGETQYF.

The chain recombines TRBV6-5 with TRBJ2-2, with TRBD1 matching 7 bases. Germline V CDR1 and CDR2: MNHEY, SVGAGI. The CDR3 is 13 amino acids. V lost 8 bases to trimming and J lost 6 bases; unmatched junction nucleotides: 6. The CDR3 nucleotides read TGTGCCAGCTTCGGGACAGTCCCCGGGGAGCTGTTTTTT. Residues: CASFGTVPGELFF.

As to this clone: At one of its ends the junction is not consistent with the germline gene, which may arise from a read error. CDR3 in amino acids: CASSLDRRRRACF. As DNA, the CDR3 is TGTGCCAGCAGCTTAGATCGAAGGAGGAGGGCTTGCTTT. V is TRBV11-3 and J is TRBJ1-1; D gene uncertain. The CDR3 has 13 residues. Germline loops: CDR1 SGHNT, CDR2 YENEEA.

The rearrangement joins TRBV29-1 to TRBJ2-5; D is uncertain. The closer fit of TRBJ2-7 to the DNA end suggests the J call may be wrong. The CDR3 loop spans 11 amino acids. The germline gives CDR1 SQVTM, CDR2 ANQGSEA. The CDR3 nucleotides read TGCAGCGTTTCGGCTAGCTACGAGCAGTACTTC. It specifies CSVSASYEQYF.

The chain joins TRBV4-1 to TRBJ2-6; the match to TRBD2 covers 14 bases. Unmatched junction bases numbered 4, after V lost 4 bases and J lost 2 bases. Germline V lookup: CDR1 MGHRA, CDR2 YSYEKL. The CDR3 loop spans 18 amino acids. CDR3 residues: CASSRGLAGVTGANVLTF. CDR3 nucleotides: TGCGCCAGCAGCCGGGGACTAGCGGGAGTTACTGGGGCCAACGTCCTGACTTTC.

As DNA, the CDR3 is TGTGCCAGCAGTCGACTAGCGGGGGGAAACACCGGGGAGCTGTTTTTT. It encodes CASSRLAGGNTGELFF. The chain employs TRBV6-4 and TRBJ2-2, with TRBD2 matching over 13 bases. CDR1 and CDR2 from the germline V gene are MRHNA and SNTAGT. The V segment lost 5 bases and the J segment 2 bases; nucleotides outside the gene matches: 2. The CDR3 covers 16 residues.

The chain uses TRBV29-1 and TRBJ2-2; 9 nucleotides line up with TRBD2. CDR1 is SQVTM, CDR2 ANQGSEA, per germline. V shed 1 base and J 2 bases; nucleotides not matched to a gene: 5. CDR3 length: 16 amino acids. CDR3 coding DNA: TGCAGCGTTGAAGGTGGCCTAGCGGGAAACACCGGGGAGCTGTTTTTT. Translated: CSVEGGLAGNTGELFF.

This clone appeared a single time. The chain joins TRBV5-1 to TRBJ1-1; a weak D match, TRBD1 (5 bases). Looked up from germline, CDR1 is SGHRS and CDR2 is YFSETQ. Trimming pared 1 base from V and 8 bases from J, leaving 12 bases between. The CDR3 is 13 residues long. CDR3 nucleotides: TGCGCCAGCAGCTTGAGGGGAGGTGGGGAAGCTTTCTTT. Amino acids: CASSLRGGGEAFF.

The sample holds one count of this clone. The gene calls are TRBV19 and TRBJ1-5; D might be TRBD1 (5 bases). CDR3 length: 16 amino acids. V was shortened by 2 bases and J by 2 bases, with 13 bases between the two germline ends. CDR1 and CDR2 (germline): LNHDA, SQIVND (reference sequence). CDR3 sequence reads: CASSIRSGLGNQPQHF. The CDR3 DNA is TGTGCCAGTAGTATAAGATCAGGGTTGGGCAATCAGCCCCAGCATTTT.

V and J are TRBV5-5 and TRBJ1-3; D is unclear. The CDR3 consists of 16 residues. V was clipped by 2 bases and J by 0 bases, with 12 bases between them. The germline V gene has CDR1 SGHKS and CDR2 YYEKEE (reference sequence). Here the CDR3 reads CASSLYSRRSGNTIYF. In nucleotides, the CDR3 is TGTGCCAGCAGCTTATACAGCCGGCGCTCTGGAAACACCATATATTTT.

The chain employs TRBV4-1 and TRBJ2-5, with 8 bases fitting TRBD1. Germline lookup yields CDR1 MGHRA and CDR2 YSYEKL. The CDR3 contains 13 residues. The trim removed 2 bases at V and 5 bases at J, leaving 1 base unmatched. The CDR3 loop is CASSQNRGETQYF. Here the CDR3 DNA reads TGCGCCAGCAGCCAAAACAGGGGGGAGACCCAGTACTTC.

The chain joins TRBV10-3 to TRBJ2-3; perhaps TRBD1 as D (5 bases). CDR1 and CDR2 (germline): ENHRY, SYGVKD. V lost 10 bases and J 2 bases, leaving 22 bases between the germline ends. This CDR3 is 16 amino acids long. CDR3: CATHQTVRAITDTQYF. In DNA form, the CDR3 reads TGTGCCACCCACCAAACCGTCAGGGCCATCACAGATACGCAGTATTTT.

This chain links TRBV2 with TRBJ2-5, with TRBD2 matching over 12 bases. V was clipped by 7 bases and J by 7 bases; unmatched bases: 7. Germline CDR1 is SNHLY and CDR2 is FYNNEI. CDR3 size: 14 residues. CDR3 sequence: CASNLAGGQGTQYF. CDR3 bases: TGTGCCAGCAACCTAGCGGGGGGGCAGGGGACCCAGTACTTC.

The chain couples TRBV6-1 to TRBJ2-5; D might be TRBD1 (6 bases). The CDR3 contains 13 residues. Germline V lookup: CDR1 MNHNS, CDR2 SASEGT. Trimming stripped 2 bases from V and 5 bases from J, with 9 bases between. The CDR3 reads CASSEQGTETQYF. DNA of the CDR3: TGTGCCAGCAGTGAACAGGGGACGGAGACCCAGTACTTC.

The rearrangement uses TRBV6-6 and TRBJ1-1; D is perhaps TRBD1 (5 bases). The germline gives CDR1 MNHNY, CDR2 SVGAGI (reference sequence). The CDR3 contains 10 residues. V was shortened by 8 bases and J by 7 bases, with 8 bases between the two germline ends. The CDR3 region has the DNA TGTGCCAGCGGGAGGGGTGAAGCTTTCTTT. It codes for CASGRGEAFF.

This chain links TRBV7-9 with TRBJ1-1; 8 bases match TRBD1. Germline V CDR1 and CDR2: SEHNR, FQNEAQ (reference sequence). The V and J ends lost 5 bases and 2 bases, in that order; junction bases with no gene match: 4. The CDR3 runs to 14 residues. The CDR3 DNA reads as TGTGCCAGCAGCCCAGGGGGCCTAAACACTGAAGCTTTCTTT. It specifies CASSPGGLNTEAFF.

The CDR3 DNA reads as TGTGCCAGCAGCTGGCAAAACAGGGGCCGCTATGGCTACACCTTC. This gives the protein CASSWQNRGRYGYTF. The V and J genes are TRBV7-2 and TRBJ1-2; 7 bases fit TRBD1. Trimming removed 4 bases from V and 4 bases from J; junction bases left unmatched: 9. CDR3 length equals 15 residues. Germline V lookup: CDR1 SGHTA, CDR2 FQGNSA.

The chain links TRBV4-3 to TRBJ2-2, with TRBD1 matching over 10 bases. Looked up from germline, CDR1 is LGHNA and CDR2 is YSLEER. The CDR3 is 14 amino acids. V shed 4 bases and J 5 bases; nucleotides not matched to a gene: 1. The CDR3 spells CASSRDRGTGELFF. The CDR3 DNA reads TGCGCCAGCAGCCGGGACAGGGGAACCGGGGAGCTGTTTTTT.

The V gene is TRBV10-3, the J gene TRBJ1-6, with a weak D call TRBD1 (6 bases). The CDR3 covers 14 residues. V gave up 6 bases and J gave up 7 bases, with 13 bases separating them. The germline gives CDR1 ENHRY, CDR2 SYGVKD. The CDR3 nucleotides are TGTGCCATCAGAGGGGGTGGGTTGAATTCACCCCTCCACTTT. This codes for CAIRGGGLNSPLHF.

The chain recombines TRBV2 with TRBJ2-3; 8 nucleotides align to TRBD2. CDR3 size: 17 residues. Germline-derived CDR1 and CDR2 are SNHLY and FYNNEI. The V and J ends lost 6 bases and 3 bases, in that order; junction bases with no gene match: 14. CDR3 residues: CASSVNPGLGVTDTQYF. The CDR3 DNA follows: TGTGCCAGCAGCGTAAATCCGGGACTAGGAGTGACAGATACGCAGTATTTT.